Each of the 5 T cell receptor beta chains below was sequenced from the same sample in a study of T cell responses to AZD1222 COVID-19 vaccine. TCRdb keeps only in-frame clones here, not all; method: immunoSEQ multiplex PCR. The table has approximately 180,000 clones, over 85% seen once. The source was peripheral blood, collected on day 0 of AZD1222 vaccination. The origin of the receptors is an adult in good health.

The genes are TRBV18 and TRBJ2-2, with TRBD2 matching 9 bases. The J segment lost 5 bases and the V segment lost 2 bases, leaving 6 bases of the junction unmatched. This CDR3 region has 16 residues. CDR1 KGHSH and CDR2 LQKENI come from the germline V gene. This CDR3 reads CASSPSVAGVTGELFF. Here the CDR3 DNA reads TGTGCCAGCTCACCATCCGTAGCGGGAGTAACCGGGGAGCTGTTTTTT.

The rearrangement links TRBV19 to TRBJ1-5; D gene unclear. V lost 3 bases and J 7 bases, leaving 13 bases between the germline ends. CDR3 length equals 14 residues. The germline V gene encodes CDR1 LNHDA and CDR2 SQIVND (reference sequence). The CDR3 DNA reads as TGTGCCAGTAGTATCGACGGTCCGGGGCAGCCCCAGCATTTT. Protein sequence: CASSIDGPGQPQHF.

The sample holds a few counts of this clone. The sample contains more than one DNA sequence encoding this CDR3. The chain joins TRBV18 to TRBJ1-1, with a tentative D call TRBD1 (5 bases). This CDR3 is built from 14 residues. Germline-derived CDR1 and CDR2 are KGHSH and LQKENI. V gave up 6 bases and J gave up 2 bases, with 13 bases separating them. The CDR3 DNA follows: TGTGCCAGCTCCCCAAGTGGGGGAAACACTGAAGCTTTCTTT. Its protein product is CASSPSGGNTEAFF. The entire variable domain, with the rest obtained from reference TRBV18 and TRBJ1-1, is as follows: NAGVMQNPRHLVRRRGQEARLRCSPMKGHSHVYWYRQLPEEGLKFMVYLQKENIIDESGMPKERFSAEFPKEGPSILRIQQVVRGDSAAYFCASSPSGGNTEAFFGQGTRLTVV.

This sequence joins TRBV27 and TRBJ2-7, with TRBD1 matching 7 bases. Germline values: CDR1 MNHEY, CDR2 SMNVEV (reference sequence). The CDR3 has 16 residues. The ends lost 2 bases at V and 7 bases at J; junction bases unmatched: 14. This chain's CDR3 is CASSLVKLGTVREQYF. The CDR3 region has the DNA TGTGCCAGCAGTTTAGTCAAGCTTGGGACAGTCAGAGAGCAGTACTTC.

V gene TRBV25-1 combines with J gene TRBJ2-1, with D perhaps being TRBD1 or TRBD2 (5 bases each). V was pared by 4 bases and J by 4 bases, with 17 bases between. CDR1 and CDR2 (germline): MGHDK, SYGVNS. The CDR3 is made up of 16 amino acids. Here the CDR3 DNA reads TGTGCCAGCAGTGTTTCCCCTGGGACGAAGTACAATGAGCAGTTCTTC. Protein sequence: CASSVSPGTKYNEQFF.